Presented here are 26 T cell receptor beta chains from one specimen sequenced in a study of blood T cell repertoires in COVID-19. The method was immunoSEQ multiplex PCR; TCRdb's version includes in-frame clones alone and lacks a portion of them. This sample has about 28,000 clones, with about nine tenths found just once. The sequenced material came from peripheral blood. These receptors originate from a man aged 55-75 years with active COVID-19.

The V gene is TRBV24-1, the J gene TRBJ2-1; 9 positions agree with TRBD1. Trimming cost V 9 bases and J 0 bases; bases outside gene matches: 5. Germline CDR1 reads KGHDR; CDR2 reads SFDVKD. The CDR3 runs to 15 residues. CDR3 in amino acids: CATSGQGSSYNEQFF. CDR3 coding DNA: TGTGCCACCTCCGGACAGGGGAGCTCCTACAATGAGCAGTTCTTC.

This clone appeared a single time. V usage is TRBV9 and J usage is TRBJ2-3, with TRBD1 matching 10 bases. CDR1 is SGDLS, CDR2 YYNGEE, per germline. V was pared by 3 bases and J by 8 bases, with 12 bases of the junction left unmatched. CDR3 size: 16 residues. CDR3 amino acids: CASSGGTGASSSTQYF. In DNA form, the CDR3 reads TGTGCCAGCAGCGGTGGGACAGGGGCCTCGTCCTCTACGCAGTATTTT.

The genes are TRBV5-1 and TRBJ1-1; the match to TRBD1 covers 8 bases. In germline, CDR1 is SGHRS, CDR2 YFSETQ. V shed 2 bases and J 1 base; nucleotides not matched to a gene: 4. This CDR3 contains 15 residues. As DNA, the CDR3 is TGCGCCAGCAGCTTCACCGGGACAGGGAACACTGAAGCTTTCTTT. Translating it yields CASSFTGTGNTEAFF.

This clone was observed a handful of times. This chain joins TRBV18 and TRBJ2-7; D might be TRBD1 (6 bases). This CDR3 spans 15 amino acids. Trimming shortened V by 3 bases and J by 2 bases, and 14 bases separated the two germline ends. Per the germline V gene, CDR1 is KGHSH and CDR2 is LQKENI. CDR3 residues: CASSPPSGTPYEQYF. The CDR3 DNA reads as TGTGCCAGCTCACCGCCTTCCGGGACACCCTACGAGCAGTACTTC.

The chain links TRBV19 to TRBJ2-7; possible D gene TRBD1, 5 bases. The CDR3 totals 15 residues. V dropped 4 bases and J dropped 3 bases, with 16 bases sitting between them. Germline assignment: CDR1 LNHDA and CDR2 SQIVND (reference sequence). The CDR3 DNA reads TGTGCCAGTAGTACCACGACAGCCACCTACTACGAGCAGTACTTC. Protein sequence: CASSTTTATYYEQYF.

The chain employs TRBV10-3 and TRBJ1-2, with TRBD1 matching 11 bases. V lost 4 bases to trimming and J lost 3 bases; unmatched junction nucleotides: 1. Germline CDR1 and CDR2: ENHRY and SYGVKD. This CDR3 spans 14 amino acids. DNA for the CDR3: TGTGCCATCAGTGGGACAGGGGGCGACTATGGCTACACCTTC. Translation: CAISGTGGDYGYTF.

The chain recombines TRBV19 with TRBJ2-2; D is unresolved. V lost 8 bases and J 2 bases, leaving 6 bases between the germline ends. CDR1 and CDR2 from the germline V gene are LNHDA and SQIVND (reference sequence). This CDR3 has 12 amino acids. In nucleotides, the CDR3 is TGTGCCAGTTCCAGAAACACCGGGGAGCTGTTTTTT. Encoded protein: CASSRNTGELFF.

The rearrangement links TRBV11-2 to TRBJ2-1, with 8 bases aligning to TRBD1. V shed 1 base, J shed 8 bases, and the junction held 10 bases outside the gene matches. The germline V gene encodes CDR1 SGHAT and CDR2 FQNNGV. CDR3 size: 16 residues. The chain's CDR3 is CASSLVYIPTGDEQFF. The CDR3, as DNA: TGTGCCAGCAGCTTAGTATATATCCCGACAGGGGATGAGCAGTTCTTC.

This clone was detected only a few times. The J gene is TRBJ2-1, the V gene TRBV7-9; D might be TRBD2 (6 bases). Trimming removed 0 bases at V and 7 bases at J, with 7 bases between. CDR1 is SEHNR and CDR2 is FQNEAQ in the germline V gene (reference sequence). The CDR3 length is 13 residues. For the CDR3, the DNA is TGTGCCAGCAGCTTAGCGGGGGGAAATGAGCAGTTCTTC. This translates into CASSLAGGNEQFF.

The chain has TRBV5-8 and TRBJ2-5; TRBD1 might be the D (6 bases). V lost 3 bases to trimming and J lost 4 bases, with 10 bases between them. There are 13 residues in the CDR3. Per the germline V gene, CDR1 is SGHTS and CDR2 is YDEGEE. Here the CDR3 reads CASSSDRLETQYF. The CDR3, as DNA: TGTGCCAGCAGCTCGGACAGATTAGAGACCCAGTACTTC.

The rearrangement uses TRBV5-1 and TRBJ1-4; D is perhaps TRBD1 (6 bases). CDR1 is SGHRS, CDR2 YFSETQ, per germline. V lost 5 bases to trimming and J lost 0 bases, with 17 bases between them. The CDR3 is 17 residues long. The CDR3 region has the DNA TGCGCCAGCAGTCCCTCGACAGGCCCTGCAACTAATGAAAAACTGTTTTTT. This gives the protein CASSPSTGPATNEKLFF.

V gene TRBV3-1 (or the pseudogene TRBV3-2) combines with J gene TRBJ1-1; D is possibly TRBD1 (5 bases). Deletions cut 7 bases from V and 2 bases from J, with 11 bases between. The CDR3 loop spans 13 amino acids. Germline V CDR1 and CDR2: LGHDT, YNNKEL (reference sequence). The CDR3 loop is CASTNGGNTEAFF. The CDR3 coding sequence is TGTGCCAGCACCAACGGGGGAAACACTGAAGCTTTCTTT.

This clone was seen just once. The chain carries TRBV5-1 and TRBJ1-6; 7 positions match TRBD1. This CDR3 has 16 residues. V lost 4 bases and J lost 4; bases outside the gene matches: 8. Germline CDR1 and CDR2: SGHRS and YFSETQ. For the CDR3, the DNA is TGCGCCAGCAGCCCCAGCCGGGACAGTTATAATTCACCCCTCCACTTT. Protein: CASSPSRDSYNSPLHF. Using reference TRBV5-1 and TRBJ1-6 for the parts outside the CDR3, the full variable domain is KAGVTQTPRYLIKTRGQQVTLSCSPISGHRSVSWYQQTPGQGLQFLFEYFSETQRNKGNFPGRFSGRQFSNSRSEMNVSTLELGDSALYLCASSPSRDSYNSPLHFGNGTRLTVT.

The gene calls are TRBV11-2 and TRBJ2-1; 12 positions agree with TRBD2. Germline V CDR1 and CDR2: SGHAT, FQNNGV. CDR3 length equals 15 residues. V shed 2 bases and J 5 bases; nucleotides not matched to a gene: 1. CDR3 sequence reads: CASSLTSGGHNEQFF. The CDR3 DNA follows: TGTGCCAGCAGCTTAACTAGCGGGGGGCACAATGAGCAGTTCTTC.

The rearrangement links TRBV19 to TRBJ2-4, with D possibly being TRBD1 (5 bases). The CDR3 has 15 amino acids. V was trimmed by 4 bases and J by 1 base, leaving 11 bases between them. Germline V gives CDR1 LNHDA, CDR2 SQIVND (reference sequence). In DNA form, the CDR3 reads TGTGCCAGTAGTAGCCAGTCAGGGGCCAAAAACATTCAGTACTTC. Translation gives CASSSQSGAKNIQYF.

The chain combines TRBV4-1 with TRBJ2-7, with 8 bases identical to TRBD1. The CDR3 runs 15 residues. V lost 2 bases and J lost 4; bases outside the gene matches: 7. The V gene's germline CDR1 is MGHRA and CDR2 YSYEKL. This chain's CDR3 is CASSQTQGASYEQYF. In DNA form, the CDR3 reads TGCGCCAGCAGCCAAACTCAGGGGGCATCGTACGAGCAGTACTTC.

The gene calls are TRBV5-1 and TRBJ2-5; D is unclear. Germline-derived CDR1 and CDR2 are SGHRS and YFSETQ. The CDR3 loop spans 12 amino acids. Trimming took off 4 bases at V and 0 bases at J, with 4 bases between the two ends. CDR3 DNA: TGCGCCAGCAGCCTGTACCAAGAGACCCAGTACTTC. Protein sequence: CASSLYQETQYF. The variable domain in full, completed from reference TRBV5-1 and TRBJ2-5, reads KAGVTQTPRYLIKTRGQQVTLSCSPISGHRSVSWYQQTPGQGLQFLFEYFSETQRNKGNFPGRFSGRQFSNSRSEMNVSTLELGDSALYLCASSLYQETQYFGPGTRLLVL.

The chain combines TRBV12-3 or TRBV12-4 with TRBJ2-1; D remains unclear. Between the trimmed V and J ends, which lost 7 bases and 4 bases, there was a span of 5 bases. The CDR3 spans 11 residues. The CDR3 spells CASTRYNEQFF. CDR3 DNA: TGTGCCAGCACCCGTTACAATGAGCAGTTCTTC.

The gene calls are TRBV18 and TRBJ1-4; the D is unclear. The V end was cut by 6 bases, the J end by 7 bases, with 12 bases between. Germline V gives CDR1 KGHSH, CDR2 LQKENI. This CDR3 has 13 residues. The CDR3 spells CASSFQVAEKLFF. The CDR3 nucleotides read TGTGCCAGCTCTTTCCAGGTGGCTGAAAAACTGTTTTTT.

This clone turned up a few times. Here the CDR3 reads CASRPGRGAYNEQFF. CDR3 coding DNA: TGTGCCAGCCGCCCGGGGCGGGGGGCTTACAATGAGCAGTTCTTC. The chain is built from TRBV9 and TRBJ2-1; 8 bases map to TRBD2. J lost 4 bases, V lost 7 bases, and 10 bases had no gene match. The CDR3 loop spans 15 amino acids. Germline V CDR1 and CDR2: SGDLS, YYNGEE.

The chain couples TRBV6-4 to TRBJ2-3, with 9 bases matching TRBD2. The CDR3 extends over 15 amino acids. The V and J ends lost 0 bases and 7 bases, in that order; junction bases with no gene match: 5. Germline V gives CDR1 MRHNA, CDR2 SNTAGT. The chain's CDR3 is CASSDSSGGLYTQYF. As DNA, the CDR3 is TGTGCCAGCAGTGACTCGAGCGGGGGGTTATATACGCAGTATTTT.

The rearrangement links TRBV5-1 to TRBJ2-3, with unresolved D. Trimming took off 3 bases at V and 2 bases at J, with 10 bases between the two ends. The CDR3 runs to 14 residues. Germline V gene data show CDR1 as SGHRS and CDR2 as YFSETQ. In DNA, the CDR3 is TGCGCCAGCAGCTCTGGTAGTTACACAGATACGCAGTATTTT. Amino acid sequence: CASSSGSYTDTQYF.

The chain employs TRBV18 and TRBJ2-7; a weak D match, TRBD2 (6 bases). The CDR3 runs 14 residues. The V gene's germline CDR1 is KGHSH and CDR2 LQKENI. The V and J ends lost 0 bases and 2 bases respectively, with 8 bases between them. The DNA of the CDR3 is TGTGCCAGCTCACCACCTGGGGGGACCTACGAGCAGTACTTC. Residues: CASSPPGGTYEQYF.

The CDR3 is CASSPRGPNTGELFF. DNA for the CDR3: TGTGCCAGCAGCCCGCGGGGGCCAAACACCGGGGAGCTGTTTTTT. The rearrangement links TRBV7-3 to TRBJ2-2; D may be TRBD2 (7 bases). V dropped 5 bases and J dropped 2 bases, with 12 bases sitting between them. The CDR3 is 15 residues long. The germline V gene encodes CDR1 SGHTA and CDR2 FQGTGA.

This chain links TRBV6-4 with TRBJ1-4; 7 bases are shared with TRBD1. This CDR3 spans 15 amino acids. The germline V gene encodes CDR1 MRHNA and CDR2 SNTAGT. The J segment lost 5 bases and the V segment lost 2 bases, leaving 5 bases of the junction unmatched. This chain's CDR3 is CASSDEQGHNEKLFF. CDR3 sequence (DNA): TGTGCCAGCAGTGACGAACAGGGGCACAATGAAAAACTGTTTTTT.

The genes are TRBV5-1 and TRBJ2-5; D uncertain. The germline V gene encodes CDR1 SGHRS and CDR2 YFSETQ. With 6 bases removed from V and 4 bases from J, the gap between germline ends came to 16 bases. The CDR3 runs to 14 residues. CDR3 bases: TGCGCCAGCACCACCCAGGTATCCGGAGAGACCCAGTACTTC. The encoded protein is CASTTQVSGETQYF.